Below are 2 T cell receptor beta chains sequenced from a single sample in a study of cytomegalovirus exposure and HLA in healthy donors. The PCR employed 60 Vbeta primers together with 13 Jbeta primers. The method was immunoSEQ multiplex PCR; TCRdb's version includes in-frame clones alone and lacks a portion of them. The data contain about 180,000 clones, approximately 73% of them singletons. What was sequenced was PBMCs. These receptors came from a woman in her twenties or thirties in good health and CMV-seropositive.

The chain combines TRBV9 with TRBJ1-5; D unresolved. The germline V gene has CDR1 SGDLS and CDR2 YYNGEE. V was shortened by 4 bases and J by 2 bases, with 10 bases between the two germline ends. The CDR3 is made up of 14 amino acids. The CDR3, as DNA: TGTGCCAGCAGCTCGGGATACGGCAATCAGCCCCAGCATTTT. Its translation is CASSSGYGNQPQHF.

The rearrangement uses TRBV2 and TRBJ1-1; tentatively, D is TRBD1 (6 bases). Germline CDR1 reads SNHLY; CDR2 reads FYNNEI. Trimming removed 4 bases at V and 1 base at J, with 10 bases between. The CDR3 loop spans 14 amino acids. The CDR3, as DNA: TGTGCCAGCAGTGTCGGGGGGCGGAACACTGAAGCTTTCTTT. Translated: CASSVGGRNTEAFF.